This T cell receptor (beta chain) was sequenced in a study of human T cells and chemical hapten exposure. Study-wide context: Predominantly women, the patients had alopecia areata, totalis or universalis. Study-wide points: The donors suffered from alopecia, so their immune response may not match that of healthy people.

The table lists this clonotype with many counts. Antigen unknown. V was trimmed by 3 bases and J by 0 bases, leaving 12 bases between them. The CDR3 totals 16 residues. Germline-derived CDR1 and CDR2 are MGHDK and SYGVNS. This sample's time point: patch test 2, 6 weeks after DPC sensitization. The treatment is: therapeutic diphenylcyclopropenone sensitization with weekly scalp DPC. Donors, patients with alopecia ranging from 18 to 70 years old and judged suitable for DPC, provided samples. How the authors handled the data: Sample TCR totals centred on a median of about 92,000, ranging about 20,000 to 700,000. TCRdb reprocessed the RACE reads via MiXCR and lists one record per CDR3 protein. The V and J calls and clone size are TCRdb's, not the authors'. The table shows tens of thousands of distinct CDR3 sequences, with 8% to 13% occurring only once.

This clonotype was sampled from a man aged 35-49 years with alopecia areata. Some clones in this sample may be carry-over from other donors' samples. The sample in question was whole blood, obtained in connection with sensitization to the hapten diphenylcyclopropenone (DPC). V gene TRBV25-1 combines with J gene TRBJ2-1; D not certain. CDR3 coding DNA: TGTGCCAGCAGTGACCCGTACACGATCTCCTACAATGAGCAGTTCTTC. It codes for CASSDPYTISYNEQFF.